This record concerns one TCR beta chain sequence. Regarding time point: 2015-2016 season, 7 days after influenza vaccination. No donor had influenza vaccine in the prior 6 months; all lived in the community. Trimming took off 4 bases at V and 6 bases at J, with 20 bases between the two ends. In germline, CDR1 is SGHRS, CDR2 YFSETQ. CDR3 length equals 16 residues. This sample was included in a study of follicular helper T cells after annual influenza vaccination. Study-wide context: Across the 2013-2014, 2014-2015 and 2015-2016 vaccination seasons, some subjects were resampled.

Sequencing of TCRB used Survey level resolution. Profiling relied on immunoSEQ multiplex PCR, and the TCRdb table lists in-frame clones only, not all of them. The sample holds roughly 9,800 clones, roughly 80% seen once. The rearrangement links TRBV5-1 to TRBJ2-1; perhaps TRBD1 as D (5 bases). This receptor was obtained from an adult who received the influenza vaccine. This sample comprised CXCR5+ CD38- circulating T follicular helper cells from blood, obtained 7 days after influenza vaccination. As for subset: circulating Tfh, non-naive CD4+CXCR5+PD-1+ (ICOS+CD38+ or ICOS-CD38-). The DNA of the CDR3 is TGCGCCAGCAGCCAGGTGACATTGGGGCGCCTCAATGAGCAGTTCTTC. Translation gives CASSQVTLGRLNEQFF.